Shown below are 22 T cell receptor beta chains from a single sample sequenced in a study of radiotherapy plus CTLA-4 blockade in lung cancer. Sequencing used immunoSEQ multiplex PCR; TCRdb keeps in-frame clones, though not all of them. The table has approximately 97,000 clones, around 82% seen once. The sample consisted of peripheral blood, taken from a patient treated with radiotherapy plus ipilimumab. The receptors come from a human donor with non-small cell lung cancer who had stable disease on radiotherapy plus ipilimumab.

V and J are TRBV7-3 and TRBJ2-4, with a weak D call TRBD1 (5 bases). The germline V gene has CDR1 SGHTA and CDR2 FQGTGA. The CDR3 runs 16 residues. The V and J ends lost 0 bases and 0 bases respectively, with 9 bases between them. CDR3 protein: CASSLTGPLAKNIQYF. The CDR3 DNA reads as TGTGCCAGCAGCTTAACGGGGCCGTTAGCCAAAAACATTCAGTACTTC.

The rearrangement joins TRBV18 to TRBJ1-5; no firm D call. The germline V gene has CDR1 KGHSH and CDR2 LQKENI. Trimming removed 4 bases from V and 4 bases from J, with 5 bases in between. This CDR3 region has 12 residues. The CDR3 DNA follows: TGTGCCAGCTCACTACCTAATCAGCCCCAGCATTTT. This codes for CASSLPNQPQHF.

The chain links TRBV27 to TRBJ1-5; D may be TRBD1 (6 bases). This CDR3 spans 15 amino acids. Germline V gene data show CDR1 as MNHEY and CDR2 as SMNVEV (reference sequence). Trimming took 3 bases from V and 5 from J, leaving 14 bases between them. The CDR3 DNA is TGTGCCAGCAGTTTGTATCTAGGGGGAGATCAGCCCCAGCATTTT. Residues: CASSLYLGGDQPQHF.

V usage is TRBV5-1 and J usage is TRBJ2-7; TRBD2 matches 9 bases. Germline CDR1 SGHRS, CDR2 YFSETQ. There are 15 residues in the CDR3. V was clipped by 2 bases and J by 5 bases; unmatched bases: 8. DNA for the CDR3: TGCGCCAGCAGCTTTAGCGGGAGCACCCTCCACGAGCAGTACTTC. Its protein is CASSFSGSTLHEQYF.

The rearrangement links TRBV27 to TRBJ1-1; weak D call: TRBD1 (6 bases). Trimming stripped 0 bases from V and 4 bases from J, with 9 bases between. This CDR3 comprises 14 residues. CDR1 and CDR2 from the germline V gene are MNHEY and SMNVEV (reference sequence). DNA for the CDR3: TGTGCCAGCAGTTTATCGGCAGGGGTCACTGAAGCTTTCTTT. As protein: CASSLSAGVTEAFF.

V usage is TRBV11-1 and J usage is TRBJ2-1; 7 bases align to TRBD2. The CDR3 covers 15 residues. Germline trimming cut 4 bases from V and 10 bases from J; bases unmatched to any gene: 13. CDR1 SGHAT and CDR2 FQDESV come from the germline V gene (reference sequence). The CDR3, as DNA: TGTGCCAGCAGCTCGGTGTGGGGGAGGGAAGGAGAGCAGTTCTTC. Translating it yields CASSSVWGREGEQFF. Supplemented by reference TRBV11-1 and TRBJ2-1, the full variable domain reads EAEVAQSPRYKITEKSQAVAFWCDPISGHATLYWYRQILGQGPELLVQFQDESVVDDSQLPKDRFSAERLKGVDSTLKIQPAELGDSAMYLCASSSVWGREGEQFFGPGTRLTVL.

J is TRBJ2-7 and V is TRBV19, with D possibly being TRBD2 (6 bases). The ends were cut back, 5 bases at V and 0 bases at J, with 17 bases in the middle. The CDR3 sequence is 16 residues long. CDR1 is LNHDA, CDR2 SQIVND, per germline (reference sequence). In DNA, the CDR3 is TGTGCCAGTAGTGCCCGCGCCGGGGGAGTCTCCTACGAGCAGTACTTC. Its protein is CASSARAGGVSYEQYF.

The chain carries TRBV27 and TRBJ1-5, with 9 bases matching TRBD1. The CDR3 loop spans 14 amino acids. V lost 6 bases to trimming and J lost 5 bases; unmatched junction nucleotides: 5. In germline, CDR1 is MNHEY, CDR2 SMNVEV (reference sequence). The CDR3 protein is CASRLQGADQPQHF. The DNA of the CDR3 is TGTGCCAGCAGATTACAGGGGGCAGATCAGCCCCAGCATTTT.

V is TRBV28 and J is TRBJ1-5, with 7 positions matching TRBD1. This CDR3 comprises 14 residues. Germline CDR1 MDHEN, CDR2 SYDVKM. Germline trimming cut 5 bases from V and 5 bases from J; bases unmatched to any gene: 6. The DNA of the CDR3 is TGTGCCAGCAGTGAAACCGGGACAGATCAGCCCCAGCATTTT. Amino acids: CASSETGTDQPQHF.

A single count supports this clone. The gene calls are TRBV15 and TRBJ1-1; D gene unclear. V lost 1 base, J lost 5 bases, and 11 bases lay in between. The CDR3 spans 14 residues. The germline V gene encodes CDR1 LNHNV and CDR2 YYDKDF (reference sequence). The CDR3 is CATSRGSPETEAFF. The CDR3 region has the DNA TGTGCCACCAGCAGAGGAAGCCCCGAGACTGAAGCTTTCTTT.

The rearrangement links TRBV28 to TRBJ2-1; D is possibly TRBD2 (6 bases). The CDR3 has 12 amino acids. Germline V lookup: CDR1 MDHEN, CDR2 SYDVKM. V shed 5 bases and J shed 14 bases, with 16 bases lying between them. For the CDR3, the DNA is TGTGCCAGCAGTCGAACCGGGAGTAGGGAGTTCTTC. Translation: CASSRTGSREFF.

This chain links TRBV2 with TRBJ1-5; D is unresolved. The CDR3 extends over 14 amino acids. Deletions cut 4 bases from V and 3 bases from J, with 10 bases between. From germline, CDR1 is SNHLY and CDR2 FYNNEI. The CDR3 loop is CASSGASFNQPQHF. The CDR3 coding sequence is TGTGCCAGCAGTGGGGCCTCCTTCAATCAGCCCCAGCATTTT.

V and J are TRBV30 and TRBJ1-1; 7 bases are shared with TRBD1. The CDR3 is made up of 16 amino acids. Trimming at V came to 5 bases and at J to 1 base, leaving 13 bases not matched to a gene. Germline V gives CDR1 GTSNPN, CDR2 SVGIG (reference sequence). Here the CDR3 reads CAWGRQGTRWNTEAFF. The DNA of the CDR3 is TGTGCCTGGGGGCGACAGGGCACGAGGTGGAACACTGAAGCTTTCTTT.

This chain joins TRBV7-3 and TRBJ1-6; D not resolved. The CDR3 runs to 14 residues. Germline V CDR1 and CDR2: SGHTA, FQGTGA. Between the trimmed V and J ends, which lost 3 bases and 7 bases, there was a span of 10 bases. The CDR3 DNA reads TGTGCCAGCAGCTTGGCGGGCTTCAATTCACCCCTCCACTTT. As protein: CASSLAGFNSPLHF.

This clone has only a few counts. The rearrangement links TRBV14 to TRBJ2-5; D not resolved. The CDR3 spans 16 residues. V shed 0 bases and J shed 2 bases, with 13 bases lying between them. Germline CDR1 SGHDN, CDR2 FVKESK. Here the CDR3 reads CASSQDAAELQETQYF. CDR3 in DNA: TGTGCCAGCAGCCAAGATGCGGCGGAGCTACAAGAGACCCAGTACTTC.

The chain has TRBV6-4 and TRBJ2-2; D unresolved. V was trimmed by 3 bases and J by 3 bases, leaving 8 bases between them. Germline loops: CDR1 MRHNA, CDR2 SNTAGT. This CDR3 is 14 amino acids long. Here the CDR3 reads CASSEVVDTGELFF. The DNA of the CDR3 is TGTGCCAGCAGTGAGGTTGTAGACACCGGGGAGCTGTTTTTT.

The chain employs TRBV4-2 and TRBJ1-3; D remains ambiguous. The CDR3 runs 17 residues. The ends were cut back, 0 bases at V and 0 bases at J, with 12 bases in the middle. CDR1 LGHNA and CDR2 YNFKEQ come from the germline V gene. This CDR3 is CASSQDLGTSSGNTIYF. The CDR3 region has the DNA TGTGCCAGCAGCCAAGATCTGGGCACGAGCTCTGGAAACACCATATATTTT.

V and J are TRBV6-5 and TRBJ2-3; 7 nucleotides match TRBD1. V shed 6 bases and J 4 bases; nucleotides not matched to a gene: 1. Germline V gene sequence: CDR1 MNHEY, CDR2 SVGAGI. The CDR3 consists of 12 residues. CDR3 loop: CASRGQADTQYF. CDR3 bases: TGTGCCAGCAGAGGACAGGCAGATACGCAGTATTTT.

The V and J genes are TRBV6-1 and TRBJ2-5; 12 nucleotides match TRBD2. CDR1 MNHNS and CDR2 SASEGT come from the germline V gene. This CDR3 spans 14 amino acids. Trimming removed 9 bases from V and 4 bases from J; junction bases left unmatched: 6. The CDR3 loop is CASSLAGGAETQYF. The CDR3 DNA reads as TGTGCCAGTTCTCTAGCGGGAGGGGCAGAGACCCAGTACTTC.

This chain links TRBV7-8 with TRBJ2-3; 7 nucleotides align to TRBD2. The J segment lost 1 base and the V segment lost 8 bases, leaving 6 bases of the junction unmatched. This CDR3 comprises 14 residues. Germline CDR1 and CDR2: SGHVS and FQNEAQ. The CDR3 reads CASAGGGGTDTQYF. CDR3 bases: TGTGCCAGCGCTGGGGGGGGAGGCACAGATACGCAGTATTTT.

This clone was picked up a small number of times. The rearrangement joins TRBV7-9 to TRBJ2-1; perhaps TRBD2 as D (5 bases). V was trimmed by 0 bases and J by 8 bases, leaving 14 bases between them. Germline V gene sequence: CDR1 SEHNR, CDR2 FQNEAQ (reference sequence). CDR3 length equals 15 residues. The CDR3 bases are TGTGCCAGCAGCTTAGCTTCGGGATTCAGCTATGAGCAGTTCTTC. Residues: CASSLASGFSYEQFF.

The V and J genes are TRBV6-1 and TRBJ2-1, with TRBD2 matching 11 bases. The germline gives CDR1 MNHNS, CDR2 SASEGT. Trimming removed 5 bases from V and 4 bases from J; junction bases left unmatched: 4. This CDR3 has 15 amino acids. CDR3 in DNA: TGTGCCAGCAGTCTAGCGGGGGGTCAATACAATGAGCAGTTCTTC. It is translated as CASSLAGGQYNEQFF.